The 8 T cell receptor beta chains reported below all come from one sample, sequenced in a study of regulatory dendritic cells for organ transplantation. The assay was immunoSEQ multiplex PCR, and TCRdb's table has in-frame clones only and misses some. The data hold under 40,000 clones, with 75% to 95% observed a single time. The sample consisted of naive CD8+ T cells from blood. Subset given: CD45RA+ naive T cells. The receptors come from a human donor in good health.

V is TRBV4-3 and J is TRBJ2-4; 10 positions agree with TRBD1. Germline CDR1 reads LGHNA; CDR2 reads YSLEER. With 4 bases clipped from V and 9 bases from J, the junction kept 6 bases outside the gene matches. The CDR3 is 14 amino acids. CDR3 amino acids: CASSLGQGGGIQYF. The CDR3 nucleotides read TGCGCCAGCAGCCTTGGACAGGGGGGAGGCATTCAGTACTTC.

The chain couples TRBV6-5 to TRBJ2-1; D call uncertain. This CDR3 region has 14 residues. Germline-derived CDR1 and CDR2 are MNHEY and SVGAGI. Trimming shortened V by 3 bases and J by 6 bases, and 12 bases separated the two germline ends. CDR3: CASSYSQAGNEQFF. DNA of the CDR3: TGTGCCAGCAGTTATTCCCAGGCAGGCAATGAGCAGTTCTTC.

The chain links TRBV30 to TRBJ2-7, with a weak D call TRBD1 (6 bases). The CDR3 contains 13 residues. From germline, CDR1 is GTSNPN and CDR2 SVGIG (reference sequence). V dropped 5 bases and J dropped 4 bases, with 15 bases sitting between them. The CDR3 DNA reads as TGTGCCTGGGACCGACAGGTTGAGTACGAGCAGTACTTC. Translating it yields CAWDRQVEYEQYF.

The chain couples TRBV30 to TRBJ1-2; 7 positions agree with TRBD1. CDR3 length: 12 amino acids. The junction had 1 base not matched to a gene; V was cut back by 5 bases and J by 1 base. CDR1 GTSNPN and CDR2 SVGIG come from the germline V gene (reference sequence). The CDR3 is CAWGDSNYGYTF. CDR3 bases: TGTGCCTGGGGGGACAGTAACTATGGCTACACCTTC.

This sequence joins TRBV6-5 and TRBJ2-6, with D hard to call. V lost 5 bases to trimming and J lost 4 bases, with 9 bases between them. The germline CDR1 and CDR2 sequences are MNHEY and SVGAGI. CDR3 length equals 14 residues. The CDR3 coding sequence is TGTGCCAGCAGTGAGATATCCGGGGCCAACGTCCTGACTTTC. This translates into CASSEISGANVLTF.

The chain combines TRBV7-2 with TRBJ2-5, with D possibly matching TRBD1 (6 bases). Trimming took 2 bases from V and 5 from J, leaving 12 bases between them. The germline gives CDR1 SGHTA, CDR2 FQGNSA. This CDR3 has 14 amino acids. The DNA for the CDR3 is TGTGCCAGCAGCTTATGGCAGGGGTGGGAGACCCAGTACTTC. It codes for CASSLWQGWETQYF.

CDR3 loop: CSVEADSPNEQYF. In DNA, the CDR3 is TGCAGCGTTGAAGCGGACAGTCCGAACGAGCAGTACTTC. This chain uses TRBV29-1 with TRBJ2-7, with a weak D call TRBD1 (6 bases). V lost 1 base, J lost 5 bases, and 12 bases lay in between. Germline CDR1 SQVTM, CDR2 ANQGSEA. This CDR3 is 13 amino acids long.

The chain has TRBV28 and TRBJ2-2, with TRBD2 identical over 7 bases. The J segment lost 7 bases and the V segment lost 8 bases, leaving 4 bases of the junction unmatched. The CDR3 is 12 amino acids. CDR1 and CDR2 (germline): MDHEN, SYDVKM. The CDR3 is CASETGGGELFF. In nucleotides, the CDR3 is TGTGCCAGCGAGACGGGGGGCGGGGAGCTGTTTTTT.